These 29 T cell receptor beta chains were sequenced from one sample in a study of technical replicates of blood from a handful of donors. Data came from immunoSEQ multiplex PCR; TCRdb stores just in-frame clones and leaves some out. The sample includes 40,000 to 60,000 clones, 80% to 95% seen only once; the top ten take 3.9%. Sequences were obtained from PBMCs. The receptor source for this set is a human donor in good health. Some clones in this sample may be carry-over from other donors' samples.

The chain employs TRBV7-9 and TRBJ1-1, with D possibly TRBD1 on 6 matching bases. V was cut by 5 bases and J by 11 bases, with 21 bases left in between. Germline V CDR1 and CDR2: SEHNR, FQNEAQ (reference sequence). This CDR3 is 14 amino acids long. The CDR3 sequence: CASSQILEGEGAFF. CDR3 coding DNA: TGTGCCAGCAGCCAGATCCTGGAGGGGGAGGGGGCTTTCTTT.

The rearrangement uses TRBV11-2 and TRBJ2-7; possible D gene TRBD1, 5 bases. The CDR3 spans 16 residues. Germline CDR1 is SGHAT and CDR2 is FQNNGV. Trimming stripped 5 bases from V and 2 bases from J, with 19 bases between. The CDR3: CASSPMGRRETYEQYF. Written as DNA, the CDR3 is TGTGCCAGCAGCCCCATGGGTCGCAGGGAAACCTACGAGCAGTACTTC. Full variable domain (outside the CDR3, taken from reference TRBV11-2 and TRBJ2-7): EAGVAQSPRYKIIEKRQSVAFWCNPISGHATLYWYQQILGQGPKLLIQFQNNGVVDDSQLPKDRFSAERLKGVDSTLKIQPAKLEDSAVYLCASSPMGRRETYEQYFGPGTRLTVT.

This clone has a handful of counts. The chain couples TRBV30 to TRBJ1-5; 8 bases match TRBD1. Trimming cost V 4 bases and J 4 bases; bases outside gene matches: 9. Per germline, CDR1 GTSNPN and CDR2 SVGIG (reference sequence). This CDR3 has 15 amino acids. The CDR3 DNA sequence: TGTGCCTGGACTCACAGCGGACAGGGTAATCAGCCCCAGCATTTT. The encoded protein is CAWTHSGQGNQPQHF.

This chain joins TRBV5-1 and TRBJ1-2; possible D gene TRBD1, 6 bases. The CDR3 length is 13 residues. The germline V gene encodes CDR1 SGHRS and CDR2 YFSETQ. Trimming cost V 5 bases and J 8 bases, with 16 bases left between them. CDR3 in DNA: TGCGCCAGCAGGACAGGAATGGTAGGAGGCTACACCTTC. Its translation: CASRTGMVGGYTF.

The gene calls are TRBV7-9 and TRBJ2-1; a possible D gene is TRBD2 (7 bases). The CDR3 is 13 amino acids. Trimming stripped 9 bases from V and 5 bases from J, with 14 bases between. CDR1 is SEHNR, CDR2 FQNEAQ, per germline (reference sequence). CDR3 residues: CASRGAAHNEQFF. DNA of the CDR3: TGTGCCAGTCGGGGGGCGGCCCACAATGAGCAGTTCTTC.

V is TRBV7-6 and J is TRBJ2-1; maybe TRBD2 (5 bases). The CDR3 consists of 14 residues. The germline V gene has CDR1 SGHVS and CDR2 FNYEAQ. V gave up 2 bases and J gave up 9 bases, with 14 bases separating them. The CDR3 sequence is CASSLSLASAEQFF. Written as DNA, the CDR3 is TGTGCCAGCAGCTTATCCCTAGCAAGTGCTGAGCAGTTCTTC. Full variable domain (outside the CDR3, taken from reference TRBV7-6 and TRBJ2-1): GAGVSQSPRYKVTKRGQDVALRCDPISGHVSLYWYRQALGQGPEFLTYFNYEAQQDKSGLPNDRFSAERPEGSISTLTIQRTEQRDSAMYRCASSLSLASAEQFFGPGTRLTVL.

The V gene is TRBV9, the J gene TRBJ2-3; 9 bases are shared with TRBD2. Trimming cost V 0 bases and J 4 bases; bases outside gene matches: 6. The CDR3 covers 16 residues. The germline gives CDR1 SGDLS, CDR2 YYNGEE. CDR3 amino acids: CASSVGGPSGADTQYF. The CDR3 bases are TGTGCCAGCAGCGTAGGGGGGCCTAGCGGGGCAGATACGCAGTATTTT. The full variable domain, with the rest looked up from reference TRBV9 and TRBJ2-3, is DSGVTQTPKHLITATGQRVTLRCSPRSGDLSVYWYQQSLDQGLQFLIQYYNGEERAKGNILERFSAQQFPDLHSELNLSSLELGDSALYFCASSVGGPSGADTQYFGPGTRLTVL.

The rearrangement joins TRBV10-3 to TRBJ2-1; TRBD2 is a possible D gene (5 bases). The CDR3 covers 16 residues. V lost 6 bases and J 1 base, leaving 16 bases between the germline ends. Germline CDR1 ENHRY, CDR2 SYGVKD. CDR3 nucleotide sequence: TGTGCCATCAGCCCAGGACTCTCCACATCCTACAATGAGCAGTTCTTC. Translation gives CAISPGLSTSYNEQFF.

This clone was detected only once. The V call is TRBV7-2, the J call TRBJ2-7; 12 bases are a match to TRBD2. Trimming took 0 bases from V and 6 from J; bases not matched to a gene: 9. Germline-derived CDR1 and CDR2 are SGHTA and FQGNSA. The CDR3 has 17 residues. Here the CDR3 DNA reads TGTGCCAGCAGCTTAGCGAGTAGACTAGCGGGAGTCCCCGAGCAGTACTTC. Translating gives CASSLASRLAGVPEQYF.

This rearrangement joins TRBV7-8 to TRBJ2-7; D unresolved. Per germline, CDR1 SGHVS and CDR2 FQNEAQ. Trimming pared 3 bases from V and 1 base from J, leaving 7 bases between. This CDR3 comprises 13 residues. CDR3 amino acids: CASSLVQSYEQYF. The CDR3 nucleotides read TGTGCCAGCAGCTTGGTACAGTCCTACGAGCAGTACTTC.

This rearrangement joins TRBV27 to TRBJ1-6, with 8 bases fitting TRBD1. The CDR3 is 15 amino acids. The trim removed 6 bases at V and 7 bases at J, leaving 8 bases unmatched. Germline values: CDR1 MNHEY, CDR2 SMNVEV (reference sequence). As DNA, the CDR3 is TGTGCCAGCAGGTTAGCAGGGGGCGCGAATTCACCCCTCCACTTT. It yields the protein CASRLAGGANSPLHF.

The V and J genes are TRBV30 and TRBJ2-1, with 12 bases identical to TRBD2. The length of the CDR3 is 17 residues. CDR1 is GTSNPN and CDR2 is SVGIG in the germline V gene (reference sequence). V lost 1 base and J lost 4; bases outside the gene matches: 8. The CDR3 loop reads CAWSGSASGRDYNEQFF. CDR3 DNA sequence: TGTGCCTGGAGTGGATCGGCTAGCGGGAGGGATTACAATGAGCAGTTCTTC.

This chain joins TRBV30 and TRBJ2-7, with TRBD2 as a possible D gene (5 bases). V was trimmed by 7 bases and J by 4 bases, leaving 11 bases between them. This CDR3 region has 11 residues. Looked up from germline, CDR1 is GTSNPN and CDR2 is SVGIG (reference sequence). In DNA form, the CDR3 reads TGTGCCTCAGGACGGGGTTACGAGCAGTACTTC. This sequence encodes CASGRGYEQYF.

This clone came up once. This sequence joins TRBV29-1 and TRBJ1-4, with a tentative D call TRBD1 (6 bases). The ends were cut back, 6 bases at V and 8 bases at J, with 22 bases in the middle. The CDR3 is made up of 15 amino acids. Germline CDR1 SQVTM, CDR2 ANQGSEA. In DNA, the CDR3 is TGCAGCGTAAAACGTACCCGGGACAATAGGGAAAAACTGTTTTTT. It codes for CSVKRTRDNREKLFF.

V usage is TRBV4-1 and J usage is TRBJ2-1, with 8 bases aligning to TRBD2. This CDR3 is 19 amino acids long. CDR1 and CDR2 (germline): MGHRA, YSYEKL. Trimming at V came to 1 base and at J to 0 bases, leaving 11 bases not matched to a gene. The CDR3 spells CASSQGGLRGGSSYNEQFF. The CDR3 DNA reads TGCGCCAGCAGCCAAGGGGGCCTCCGCGGGGGGAGCTCCTACAATGAGCAGTTCTTC.

This chain joins TRBV5-1 and TRBJ2-1; 8 nucleotides line up with TRBD2. V was pared by 4 bases and J by 0 bases, with 6 bases of the junction left unmatched. The CDR3 length is 16 residues. Germline CDR1 reads SGHRS; CDR2 reads YFSETQ. The CDR3 reads CASSREGKFSYNEQFF. The CDR3 DNA reads as TGCGCCAGCAGCCGGGAGGGAAAGTTCTCCTACAATGAGCAGTTCTTC.

This chain uses TRBV7-9 with TRBJ2-1; 7 nucleotides align to TRBD2. CDR1 SEHNR and CDR2 FQNEAQ come from the germline V gene (reference sequence). The CDR3 consists of 13 residues. V trimming: 5 bases; J trimming: 10 bases; junction bases outside the gene matches: 8. The DNA for the CDR3 is TGTGCCAGCAGCCCCCCGGGGGGTGGCGAGCAGTTCTTC. This sequence encodes CASSPPGGGEQFF.

The J gene is TRBJ2-7, the V gene TRBV14; D is ambiguous. Germline CDR1 reads SGHDN; CDR2 reads FVKESK. The CDR3 has 14 residues. Trimming stripped 1 base from V and 3 bases from J, with 10 bases between. The CDR3 protein is CASSQASSIYEQYF. The DNA for the CDR3 is TGTGCCAGCAGCCAAGCCTCGAGTATCTACGAGCAGTACTTC.

This sequence joins TRBV7-9 and TRBJ2-7; possible D gene TRBD1, 5 bases. This CDR3 is 17 amino acids long. Germline loops: CDR1 SEHNR, CDR2 FQNEAQ (reference sequence). V lost 2 bases, J lost 3 bases, and 20 bases lay in between. CDR3 in amino acids: CASSLISLGPHYYEQYF. The CDR3 DNA reads as TGTGCCAGCAGCTTAATCAGTTTGGGGCCCCACTACTACGAGCAGTACTTC.

The V and J genes are TRBV7-3 and TRBJ2-3, with 8 positions matching TRBD2. The CDR3 loop spans 15 amino acids. V lost 3 bases to trimming and J lost 9 bases; unmatched junction nucleotides: 11. The germline CDR1 and CDR2 sequences are SGHTA and FQGTGA. DNA for the CDR3: TGTGCCAGCAGCTTCGGGGCGCGGGGGGCAACGACGCAGTATTTT. Encoded protein: CASSFGARGATTQYF.

V is TRBV7-2 and J is TRBJ2-2, with 14 nucleotides matching TRBD2. This CDR3 spans 18 amino acids. After removal of 1 base from V and 7 bases from J, the junction contained 8 bases not matched to a gene. The germline V gene encodes CDR1 SGHTA and CDR2 FQGNSA. The CDR3 DNA is TGTGCCAGCAGCTTAGGGACTAGCGGGAGGAGGCTCGGCGGGGAGCTGTTTTTT. It encodes CASSLGTSGRRLGGELFF.

This chain joins TRBV7-9 and TRBJ2-7, with TRBD2 matching 10 bases. This CDR3 comprises 14 residues. The V gene end was trimmed by 3 bases and the J gene end by 5 bases; junction bases not matched to a gene: 4. Germline CDR1 SEHNR, CDR2 FQNEAQ (reference sequence). The CDR3 region is CASSLGLAIDEQYF. CDR3 in DNA: TGTGCCAGCAGCTTGGGACTAGCGATCGACGAGCAGTACTTC.

The chain employs TRBV6-1 and TRBJ1-5; no firm D call. This CDR3 is built from 14 residues. The germline V gene encodes CDR1 MNHNS and CDR2 SASEGT. The V end was cut by 7 bases, the J end by 1 base, with 11 bases between. The CDR3 DNA sequence: TGTGCCAGCACCAACGGTCACAGCAATCAGCCCCAGCATTTT. It encodes CASTNGHSNQPQHF.

The chain is built from TRBV6-5 and TRBJ2-7; D may be TRBD1 (7 bases). CDR1 is MNHEY and CDR2 is SVGAGI in the germline V gene. The CDR3 totals 15 residues. Trimming removed 0 bases at V and 6 bases at J, with 15 bases between. CDR3 sequence (DNA): TGTGCCAGCAGTTACTCGAATCAGGGGGGCCTCGAGCAGTACTTC. This gives the protein CASSYSNQGGLEQYF.

The chain combines TRBV7-9 with TRBJ2-7; 9 bases are a match to TRBD2. This CDR3 spans 13 amino acids. The germline gives CDR1 SEHNR, CDR2 FQNEAQ (reference sequence). The CDR3 DNA follows: TGTGCTAACCGCCGCGGGGGGGCCTACGAGCAGTACTTC. As protein: CANRRGGAYEQYF.

The chain combines TRBV30 with TRBJ2-4, with 8 bases identical to TRBD1. The CDR3 contains 13 residues. Looked up from germline, CDR1 is GTSNPN and CDR2 is SVGIG (reference sequence). The V segment lost 3 bases and the J segment 9 bases; nucleotides outside the gene matches: 7. CDR3 in amino acids: CAWSPDRGGIQYF. In DNA, the CDR3 is TGTGCCTGGAGCCCTGACAGGGGAGGCATTCAGTACTTC. Supplemented by reference TRBV30 and TRBJ2-4, the full variable domain reads SQTIHQWPATLVQPVGSPLSLECTVEGTSNPNLYWYRQAAGRGLQLLFYSVGIGQISSEVPQNLSASRPQDRQFILSSKKLLLSDSGFYLCAWSPDRGGIQYFGAGTRLSVL.

The gene calls are TRBV5-1 and TRBJ2-2, with 7 nucleotides matching TRBD1. V gave up 0 bases and J gave up 5 bases; unmatched junction bases: 7. The CDR3 is 16 residues long. CDR1 and CDR2 (germline): SGHRS, YFSETQ. The CDR3 region has the DNA TGCGCCAGCAGCTTGGAGGGGGCGGGTCGGACCGGGGAGCTGTTTTTT. The encoded protein is CASSLEGAGRTGELFF.

The chain recombines TRBV7-9 with TRBJ2-3; weak D call: TRBD2 (6 bases). Germline CDR1 and CDR2: SEHNR and FQNEAQ (reference sequence). V lost 1 base and J 1 base, leaving 18 bases between the germline ends. CDR3 length: 18 amino acids. The CDR3 sequence is CASSLDRGLAIRTDTQYF. The CDR3 coding sequence is TGTGCCAGCAGCTTAGATAGGGGTCTAGCGATCCGCACAGATACGCAGTATTTT.

The chain combines TRBV18 with TRBJ2-1; D uncertain. The V and J ends lost 3 bases and 6 bases respectively, with 9 bases between them. Germline V gene sequence: CDR1 KGHSH, CDR2 LQKENI. There are 13 residues in the CDR3. The CDR3 loop reads CASSPQALNEQFF. Here the CDR3 DNA reads TGTGCCAGCTCACCCCAGGCTCTCAATGAGCAGTTCTTC.